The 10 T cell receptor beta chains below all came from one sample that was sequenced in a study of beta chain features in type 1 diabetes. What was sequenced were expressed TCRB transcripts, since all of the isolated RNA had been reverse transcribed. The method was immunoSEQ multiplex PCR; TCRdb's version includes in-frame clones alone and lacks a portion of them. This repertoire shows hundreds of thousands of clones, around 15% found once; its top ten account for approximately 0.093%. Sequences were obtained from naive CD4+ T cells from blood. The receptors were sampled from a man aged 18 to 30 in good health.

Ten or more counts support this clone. As DNA, the CDR3 is TGTGCCAGCAGCCCAGCTCCGTACGAGCAGTACTTC. Translating it yields CASSPAPYEQYF. The gene calls are TRBV13 and TRBJ2-7, with D unresolved. The ends were cut back, 5 bases at V and 4 bases at J, with 9 bases in the middle. Germline V gene lookup returns CDR1 PRHDT and CDR2 FYEKMQ (reference sequence). The CDR3 is 12 amino acids.

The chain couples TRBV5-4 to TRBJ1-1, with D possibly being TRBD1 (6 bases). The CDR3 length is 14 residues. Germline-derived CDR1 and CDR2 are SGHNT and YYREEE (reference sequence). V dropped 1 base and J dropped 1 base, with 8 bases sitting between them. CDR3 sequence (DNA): TGTGCCAGCAGCTTGCGGGGACAGAACACTGAAGCTTTCTTT. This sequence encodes CASSLRGQNTEAFF. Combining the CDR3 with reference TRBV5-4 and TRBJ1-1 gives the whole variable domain ETGVTQSPTHLIKTRGQQVTLRCSSQSGHNTVSWYQQALGQGPQFIFQYYREEENGRGNFPPRFSGLQFPNYSSELNVNALELDDSALYLCASSLRGQNTEAFFGQGTRLTVV.

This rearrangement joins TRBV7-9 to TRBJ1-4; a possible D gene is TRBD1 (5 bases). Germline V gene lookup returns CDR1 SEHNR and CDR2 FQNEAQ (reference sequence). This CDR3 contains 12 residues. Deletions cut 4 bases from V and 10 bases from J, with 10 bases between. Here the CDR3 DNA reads TGTGCCAGCAGCTCAAACCAGGGAAAACTGTTTTTT. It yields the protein CASSSNQGKLFF.

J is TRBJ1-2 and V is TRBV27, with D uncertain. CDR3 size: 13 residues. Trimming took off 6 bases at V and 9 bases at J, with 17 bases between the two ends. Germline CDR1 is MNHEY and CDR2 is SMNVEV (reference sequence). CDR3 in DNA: TGTGCCAGCAGGGATAGTGGGCTTTCGAGCTACACCTTC. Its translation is CASRDSGLSSYTF.

CDR3 sequence: CASSPLGGETQYF. The CDR3 DNA reads TGTGCCAGCTCACCATTAGGCGGGGAGACCCAGTACTTC. This chain links TRBV18 with TRBJ2-5; perhaps TRBD2 as D (5 bases). The V end was cut by 2 bases, the J end by 5 bases, with 9 bases between. The germline CDR1 and CDR2 sequences are KGHSH and LQKENI. The CDR3 is made up of 13 amino acids.

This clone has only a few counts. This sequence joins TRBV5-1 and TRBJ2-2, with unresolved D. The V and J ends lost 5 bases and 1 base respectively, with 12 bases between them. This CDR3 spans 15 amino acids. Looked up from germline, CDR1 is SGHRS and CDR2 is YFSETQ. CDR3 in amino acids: CASSNVWGNTGELFF. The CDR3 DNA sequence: TGCGCCAGCAGTAATGTCTGGGGGAACACCGGGGAGCTGTTTTTT.

In nucleotides, the CDR3 is TGTGCCAGTAACAGGGTGTCCTCTGGAAACACCATATATTTT. As protein: CASNRVSSGNTIYF. The rearrangement links TRBV7-2 to TRBJ1-3; D is perhaps TRBD1 (6 bases). Germline V gene sequence: CDR1 SGHTA, CDR2 FQGNSA. V dropped 9 bases and J dropped 0 bases, with 12 bases sitting between them. The CDR3 has 14 residues.

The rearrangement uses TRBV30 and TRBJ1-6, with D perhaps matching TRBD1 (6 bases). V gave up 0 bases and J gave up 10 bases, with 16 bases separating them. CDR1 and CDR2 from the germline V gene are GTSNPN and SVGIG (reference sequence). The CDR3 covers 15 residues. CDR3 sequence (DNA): TGTGCCTGGAGTGTATTGGGGGCCTCAGGCTCACCCCTCCACTTT. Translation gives CAWSVLGASGSPLHF.

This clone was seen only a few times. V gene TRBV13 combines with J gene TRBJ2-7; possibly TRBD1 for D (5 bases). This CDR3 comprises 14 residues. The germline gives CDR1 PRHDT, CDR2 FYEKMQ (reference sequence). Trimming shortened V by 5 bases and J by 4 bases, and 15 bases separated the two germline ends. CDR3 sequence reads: CASSHWGEEYEQYF. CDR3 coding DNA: TGTGCCAGCAGCCATTGGGGCGAGGAGTACGAGCAGTACTTC.

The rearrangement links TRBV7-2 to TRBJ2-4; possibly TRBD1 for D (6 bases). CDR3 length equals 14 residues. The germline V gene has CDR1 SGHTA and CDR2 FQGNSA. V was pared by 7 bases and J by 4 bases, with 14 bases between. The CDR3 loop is CASNPGGSKNIQYF. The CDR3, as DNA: TGTGCCAGCAACCCTGGGGGCTCTAAAAACATTCAGTACTTC.